A single TCR beta chain is shown here with its context. Its antigen is as yet unknown. Expressed TCRB transcripts were sequenced because the isolated RNA had all been reverse transcribed beforehand. Only in-frame clones appear in the TCRdb table, and some are missing; sequencing was by immunoSEQ multiplex PCR. The sample holds 300,000 to 350,000 clones, around 9.3% seen once. These data belong to a study of beta chain features in type 1 diabetes. General observations from the study: Junctions at VDJ sites from type 1 diabetes patients had fewer insertions and more deletions. Shortening that was moderate but significant affected the TCRB CDR3s of Type 1 diabetes patients in all four CD4+ subsets.

V gave up 2 bases and J gave up 10 bases, with 9 bases separating them. CDR3 size: 13 residues. The germline gives CDR1 MNHEY, CDR2 SVGAGI. The chain is built from TRBV6-5 and TRBJ1-6; D remains unclear. Sequenced material: central memory CD4+ T cells from blood. The clonotype originates from a man aged 30 to 45 with type 1 diabetes. CDR3 coding DNA: TGTGCCAGCAGTTACGGATGGGGATCACCCCTCCACTTT. Amino acids: CASSYGWGSPLHF.